This TCR beta chain originates from a study of T cells expressing NK-cell markers (dated by TCRdb to 2020 to 2022). For context, the study as a whole: TCR beta-chain repertoires were profiled in sorted CD3+CD56+NKG2C+, CD3+CD56+NKG2C- and CD3+CD56-NKG2C+ T-cell subsets from several donors. Libraries were sequenced as 2 x 150 bp reads on Illumina HiSeq 2000/2500, MiSeq or NextSeq. Among the eight sequenced donors, only one was HCMV-seronegative, while the other seven were HCMV-seropositive. Randomly selected healthy volunteers, three men and five women, were used as the eight sequenced donors.

For sequencing, an Illumina HiSeq 2000 was employed. TCR beta cDNA libraries were prepared using 5'RACE template switching, which introduced a universal primer site and unique molecular identifiers. Synthesis of cDNA was primed from the TCR beta constant segment and was followed by two consecutive PCR amplification steps. Per the source publication's procedure: MIGEC handled demultiplexing of the reads and grouping by UMI, while MiTCR was used to assemble and quantify clonotypes. To exclude erroneous sequences, any TCR cDNA sequence not supported by at least two reads was discarded. Downstream repertoire analysis used the tcR package, and clonotypes were matched across fractions by CDR3 nucleotide sequence plus V segment. VDJmatch was used to annotate antigen specificity against VDJdb, with one amino acid substitution in CDR3 allowed. After reprocessing by TCRdb, each CDR3 protein sequence is one entry, and no DNA is given. TCRdb's processing, not the authors' own work, is the source of the V and J calls. The sample table on file contains 300,000 to 500,000 distinct CDR3 sequences. Of the sample, around a tenth is held by the ten largest clones.

HCMV-specific IgG was detected in serum with a commercial ELISA kit to determine HCMV serostatus. Peripheral blood mononuclear cells were isolated from blood by Ficoll density gradient centrifugation. What the research found in general, with its limitations: Those dominant clonotypes were again the most abundant among CD3+CD56-NKG2C+ cells in a few donors, at about 28.3-60.1%. For roughly 6 donors, the dominant CD3+CD56+NKG2C+ clonotypes were among the top 10 CD8+ clonotypes and accounted for about 1.0-7.5% of CD8+ T cells. Whether the expanded NKG2C-expressing T cell clones were specific for HCMV antigens was left unclear.

The CDR3 covers 12 residues, taking in both the cysteine and the phenylalanine. There is no recorded DNA. Taken from the germline V gene (reference sequence), the CDR1 and CDR2 loops are DFQATT and SNEGSKA. In regard to this clonotype: Its antigen is still unknown.

This receptor chain uses TRBV20-1 and TRBJ2-1; TCRdb gives TRBD1 as the D gene, but with no DNA this cannot be confirmed. The clonotype originates from a woman between 50 and 59 years old in good health. Donor details come from another sample of the same person, matched by shared clones. The sequencing sample was made of blood T cells: a sorted CD56 or NKG2C T cell subset, CD4+ or CD8+ T cells, or bulk PBMC T cells (not recorded which). For the CDR3, the sequence is CSVIGGSNEQFF.